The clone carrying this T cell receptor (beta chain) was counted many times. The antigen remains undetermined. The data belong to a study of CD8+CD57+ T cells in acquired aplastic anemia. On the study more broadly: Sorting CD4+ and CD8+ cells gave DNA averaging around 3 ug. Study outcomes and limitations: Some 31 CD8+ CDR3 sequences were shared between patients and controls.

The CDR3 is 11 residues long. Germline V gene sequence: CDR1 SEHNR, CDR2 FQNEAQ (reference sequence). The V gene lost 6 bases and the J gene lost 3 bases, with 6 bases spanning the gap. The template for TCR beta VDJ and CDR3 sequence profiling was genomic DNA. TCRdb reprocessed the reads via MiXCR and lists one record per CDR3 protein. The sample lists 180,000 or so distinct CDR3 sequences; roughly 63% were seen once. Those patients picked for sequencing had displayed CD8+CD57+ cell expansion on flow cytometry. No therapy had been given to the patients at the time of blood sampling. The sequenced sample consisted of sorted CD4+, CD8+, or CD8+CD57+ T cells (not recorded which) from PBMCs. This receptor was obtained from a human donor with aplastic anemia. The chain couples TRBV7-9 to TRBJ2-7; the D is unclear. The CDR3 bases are TGTGCCAGCAGTTCCCTCTACGAGCAGTACTTC. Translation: CASSSLYEQYF.